This T cell receptor beta chain was recovered during a study of blood T cell repertoires in COVID-19. In the study overall: The United States, Italy and Spain provided the acute and convalescent COVID-19 samples. From T cells, B-cell-depleted T cells, or PBMCs came the material, which was cDNA or gDNA.

From germline, CDR1 is SGHDT and CDR2 YYEEEE. CDR3 length: 12 residues. V lost 4 bases to trimming and J lost 8 bases; unmatched junction nucleotides: 4. In the source study's methods: Amplifying reference gene primers gave estimates of nucleated cell counts. Profiling relied on immunoSEQ multiplex PCR, and the TCRdb table lists in-frame clones only, not all of them. D and trimming come from the DNA, and the V and J calls and clone size come from that table. This table holds about 160,000 clones, roughly 81% found once. The sequenced sample consisted of peripheral blood. V is TRBV5-6 and J is TRBJ1-2; 8 nucleotides line up with TRBD1. This clonotype originated in a man aged 40-49 years with acute or convalescent COVID-19. The CDR3 DNA reads as TGTGCCAGCAGCCCCGACAGGGGCGGCTACACCTTC. Translation gives CASSPDRGGYTF.